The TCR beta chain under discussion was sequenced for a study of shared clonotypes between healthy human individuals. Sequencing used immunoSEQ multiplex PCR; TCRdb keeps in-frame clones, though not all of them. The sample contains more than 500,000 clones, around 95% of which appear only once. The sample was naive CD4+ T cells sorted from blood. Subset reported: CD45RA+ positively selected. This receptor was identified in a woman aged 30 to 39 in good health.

CDR3 sequence: CASSLLRTGNRDTQYF. CDR3 DNA: TGTGCCAGTAGCCTCTTAAGGACAGGGAACAGGGATACGCAGTATTTT. The chain combines TRBV19 with TRBJ2-3, with 8 positions matching TRBD1. The length of the CDR3 is 16 residues. Trimming at V came to 6 bases and at J to 6 bases, leaving 14 bases not matched to a gene. The germline V gene has CDR1 LNHDA and CDR2 SQIVND (reference sequence).